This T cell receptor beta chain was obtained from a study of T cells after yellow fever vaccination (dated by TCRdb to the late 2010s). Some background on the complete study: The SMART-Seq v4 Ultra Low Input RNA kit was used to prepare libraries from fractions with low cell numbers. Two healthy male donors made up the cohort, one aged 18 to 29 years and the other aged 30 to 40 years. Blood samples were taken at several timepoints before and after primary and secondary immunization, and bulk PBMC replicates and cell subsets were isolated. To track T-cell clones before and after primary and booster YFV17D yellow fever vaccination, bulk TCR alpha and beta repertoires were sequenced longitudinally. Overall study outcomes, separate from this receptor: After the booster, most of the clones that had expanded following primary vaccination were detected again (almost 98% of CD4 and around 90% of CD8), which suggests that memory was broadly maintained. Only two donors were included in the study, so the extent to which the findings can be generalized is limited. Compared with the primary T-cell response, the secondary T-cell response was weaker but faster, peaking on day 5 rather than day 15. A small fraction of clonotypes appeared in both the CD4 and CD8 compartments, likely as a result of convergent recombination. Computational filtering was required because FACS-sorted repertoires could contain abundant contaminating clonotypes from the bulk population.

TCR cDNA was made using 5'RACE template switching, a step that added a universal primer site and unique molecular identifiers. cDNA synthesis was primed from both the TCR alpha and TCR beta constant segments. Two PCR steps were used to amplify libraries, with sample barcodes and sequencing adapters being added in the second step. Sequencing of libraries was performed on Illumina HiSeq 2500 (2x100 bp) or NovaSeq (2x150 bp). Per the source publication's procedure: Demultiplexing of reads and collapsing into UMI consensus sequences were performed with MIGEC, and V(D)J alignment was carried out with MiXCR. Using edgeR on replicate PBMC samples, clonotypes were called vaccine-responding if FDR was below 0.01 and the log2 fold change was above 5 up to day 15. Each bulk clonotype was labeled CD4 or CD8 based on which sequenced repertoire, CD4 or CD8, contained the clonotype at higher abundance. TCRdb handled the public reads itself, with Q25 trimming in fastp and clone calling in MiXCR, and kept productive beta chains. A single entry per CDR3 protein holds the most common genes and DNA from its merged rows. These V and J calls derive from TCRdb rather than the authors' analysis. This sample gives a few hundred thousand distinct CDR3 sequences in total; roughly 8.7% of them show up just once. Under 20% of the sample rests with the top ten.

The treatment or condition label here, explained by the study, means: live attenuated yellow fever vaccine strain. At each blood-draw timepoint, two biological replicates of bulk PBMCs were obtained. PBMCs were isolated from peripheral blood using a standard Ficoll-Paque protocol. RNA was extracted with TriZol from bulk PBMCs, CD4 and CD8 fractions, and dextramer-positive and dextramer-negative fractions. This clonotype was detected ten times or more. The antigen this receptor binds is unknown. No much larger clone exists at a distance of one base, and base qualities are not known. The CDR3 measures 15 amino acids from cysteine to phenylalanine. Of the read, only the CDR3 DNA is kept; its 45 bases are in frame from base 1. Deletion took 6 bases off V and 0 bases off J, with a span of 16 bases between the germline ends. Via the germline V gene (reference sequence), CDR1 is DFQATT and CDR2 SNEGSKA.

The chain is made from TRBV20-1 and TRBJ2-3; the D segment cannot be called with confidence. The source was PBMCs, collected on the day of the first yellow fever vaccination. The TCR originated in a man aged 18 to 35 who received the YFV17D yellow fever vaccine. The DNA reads TGCAGTGCCCCAACGACGGCGATTAGCACAGATACGCAGTATTTT. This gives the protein CSAPTTAISTDTQYF.